This TCR beta chain was documented in a study of technical replicates of blood from several donors. This CDR3 contains 13 residues. Assay used: immunoSEQ multiplex PCR; TCRdb lists only in-frame clones, some missing. The data contain roughly 76,000 clones, 80% to 90% of them singletons. The specimen sequenced was PBMCs. The receptor was derived from a human donor in good health. Some clones in this sample may be carry-over from other donors' samples. The gene calls are TRBV1 and TRBJ2-5; the table's TRBD2 call for D was not verified on the DNA. TRBV1 is flagged as a pseudogene. DNA for the CDR3: TGCACCAGCAGCCGGGGACTACAAGAGACCCAGTACTTC. Its translation: CTSSRGLQETQYF.